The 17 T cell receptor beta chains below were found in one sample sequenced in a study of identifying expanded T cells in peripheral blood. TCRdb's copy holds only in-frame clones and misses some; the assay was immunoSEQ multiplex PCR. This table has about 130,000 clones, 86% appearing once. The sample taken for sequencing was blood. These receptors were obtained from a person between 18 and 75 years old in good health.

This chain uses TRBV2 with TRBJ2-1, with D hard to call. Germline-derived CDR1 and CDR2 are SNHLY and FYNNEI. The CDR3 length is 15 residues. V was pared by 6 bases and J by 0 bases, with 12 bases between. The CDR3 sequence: CASRSTVSSYNEQFF. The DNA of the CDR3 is TGTGCCAGCAGGAGCACAGTTAGCTCCTACAATGAGCAGTTCTTC.

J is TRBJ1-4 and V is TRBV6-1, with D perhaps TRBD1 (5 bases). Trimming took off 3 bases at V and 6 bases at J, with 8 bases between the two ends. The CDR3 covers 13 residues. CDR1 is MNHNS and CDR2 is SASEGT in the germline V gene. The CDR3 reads CASSEGRDEKLFF. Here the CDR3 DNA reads TGTGCCAGCAGTGAGGGCAGGGATGAAAAACTGTTTTTT.

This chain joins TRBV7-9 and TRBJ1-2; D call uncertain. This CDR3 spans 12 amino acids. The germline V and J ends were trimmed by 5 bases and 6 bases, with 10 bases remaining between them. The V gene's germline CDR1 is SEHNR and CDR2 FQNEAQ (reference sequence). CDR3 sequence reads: CASSLHLDGYTF. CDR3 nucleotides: TGTGCCAGCAGCCTTCATTTGGATGGCTACACCTTC.

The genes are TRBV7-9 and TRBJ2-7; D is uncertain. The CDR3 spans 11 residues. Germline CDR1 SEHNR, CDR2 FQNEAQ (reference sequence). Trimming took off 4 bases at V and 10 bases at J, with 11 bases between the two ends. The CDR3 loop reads CASSSQAEQYF. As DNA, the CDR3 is TGTGCCAGCAGCTCCCAGGCGGAACAGTACTTC. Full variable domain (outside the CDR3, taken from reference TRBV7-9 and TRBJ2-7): DTGVSQNPRHKITKRGQNVTFRCDPISEHNRLYWYRQTLGQGPEFLTYFQNEAQLEKSRLLSDRFSAERPKGSFSTLEIQRTEQGDSAMYLCASSSQAEQYFGPGTRLTVT.

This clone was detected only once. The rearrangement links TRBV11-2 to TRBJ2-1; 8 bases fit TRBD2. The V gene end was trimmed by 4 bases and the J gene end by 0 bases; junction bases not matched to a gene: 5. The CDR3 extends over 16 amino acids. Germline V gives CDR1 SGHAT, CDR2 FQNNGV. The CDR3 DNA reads TGTGCCAGCAGCTCAGTAAGCGGGAGCTCCTACAATGAGCAGTTCTTC. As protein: CASSSVSGSSYNEQFF.

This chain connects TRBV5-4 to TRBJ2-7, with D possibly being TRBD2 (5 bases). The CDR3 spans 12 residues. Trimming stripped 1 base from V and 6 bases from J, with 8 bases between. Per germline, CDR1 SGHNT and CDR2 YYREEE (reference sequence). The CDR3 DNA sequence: TGTGCCAGCAGCTTGCGCCGGGGCGAGCAGTACTTC. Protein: CASSLRRGEQYF.

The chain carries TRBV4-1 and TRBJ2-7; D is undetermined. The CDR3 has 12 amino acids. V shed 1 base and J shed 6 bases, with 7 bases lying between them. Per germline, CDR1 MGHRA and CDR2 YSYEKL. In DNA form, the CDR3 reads TGCGCCAGCAGCCAAGGGCCGGGCGAGCAGTACTTC. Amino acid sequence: CASSQGPGEQYF.

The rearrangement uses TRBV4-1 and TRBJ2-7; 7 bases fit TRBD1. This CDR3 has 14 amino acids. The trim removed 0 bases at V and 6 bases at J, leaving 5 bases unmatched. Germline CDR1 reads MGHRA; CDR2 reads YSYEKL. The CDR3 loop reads CASSQDDRETEQYF. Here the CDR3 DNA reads TGCGCCAGCAGCCAAGATGACAGGGAAACCGAGCAGTACTTC.

The CDR3 DNA is TGTGCCATCAGCCGGGACTCTAAAAACTACGAGCAGTACTTC. It yields the protein CAISRDSKNYEQYF. V is TRBV10-3 and J is TRBJ2-7; tentatively, D is TRBD2 (6 bases). Per the germline V gene, CDR1 is ENHRY and CDR2 is SYGVKD. The ends were cut back, 6 bases at V and 3 bases at J, with 15 bases in the middle. The CDR3 has 14 residues.

The CDR3 sequence is CASSPRGLAGGPYQETQYF. As DNA, the CDR3 is TGTGCCAGCAGCCCGAGGGGACTAGCGGGGGGGCCCTACCAAGAGACCCAGTACTTC. The chain combines TRBV9 with TRBJ2-5; 16 nucleotides align to TRBD2. V gave up 4 bases and J gave up 0 bases; unmatched junction bases: 9. In germline, CDR1 is SGDLS, CDR2 YYNGEE. This CDR3 spans 19 amino acids.

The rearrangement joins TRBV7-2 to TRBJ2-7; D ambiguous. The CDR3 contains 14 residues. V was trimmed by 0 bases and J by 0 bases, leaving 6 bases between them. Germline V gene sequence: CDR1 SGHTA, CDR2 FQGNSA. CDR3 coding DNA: TGTGCCAGCAGCTTAGCGCCCAGCTCCTACGAGCAGTACTTC. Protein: CASSLAPSSYEQYF.

CDR3 bases: TGTGCCAGCAGCTTACTGCCGGGACTACTCTACGAGCAGTACTTC. It specifies CASSLLPGLLYEQYF. J is TRBJ2-7 and V is TRBV7-3; TRBD2 aligns across 7 bases. Germline V gene sequence: CDR1 SGHTA, CDR2 FQGTGA. V was pared by 2 bases and J by 3 bases, with 7 bases of the junction left unmatched. The CDR3 runs 15 residues.

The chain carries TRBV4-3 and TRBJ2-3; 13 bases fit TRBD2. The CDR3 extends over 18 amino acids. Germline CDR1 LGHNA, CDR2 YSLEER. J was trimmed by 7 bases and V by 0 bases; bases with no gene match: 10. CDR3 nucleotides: TGCGCCAGCAGCCAAGATCCACTAGCGGGGGGGCGGTGGAATACGCAGTATTTT. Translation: CASSQDPLAGGRWNTQYF.

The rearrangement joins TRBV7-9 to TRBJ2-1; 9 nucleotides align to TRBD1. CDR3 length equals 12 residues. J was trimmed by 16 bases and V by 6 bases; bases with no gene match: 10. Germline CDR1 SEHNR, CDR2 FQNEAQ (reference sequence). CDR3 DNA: TGTGCCAGCAGTTCCAACCGGGACAGGGTATTCTTC. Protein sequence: CASSSNRDRVFF.

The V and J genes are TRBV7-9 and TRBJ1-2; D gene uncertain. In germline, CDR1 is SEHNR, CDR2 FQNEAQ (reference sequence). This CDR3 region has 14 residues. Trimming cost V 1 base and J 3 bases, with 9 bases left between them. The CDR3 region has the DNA TGTGCCAGCAGCTTAGAGTTAGGTGACTATGGCTACACCTTC. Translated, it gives CASSLELGDYGYTF.

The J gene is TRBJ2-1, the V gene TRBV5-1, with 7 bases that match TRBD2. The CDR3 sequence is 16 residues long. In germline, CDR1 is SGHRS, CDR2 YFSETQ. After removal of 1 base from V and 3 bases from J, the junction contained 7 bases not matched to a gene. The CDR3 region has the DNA TGCGCCAGCAGCTTGCGAGGGAGGGTGGTCTACAATGAGCAGTTCTTC. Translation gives CASSLRGRVVYNEQFF.

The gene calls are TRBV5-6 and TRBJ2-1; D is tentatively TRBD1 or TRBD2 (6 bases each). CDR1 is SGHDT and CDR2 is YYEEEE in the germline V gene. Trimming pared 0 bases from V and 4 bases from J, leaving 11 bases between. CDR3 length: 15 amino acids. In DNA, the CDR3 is TGTGCCAGCAGCTTGGCCGGGGGCGCGTACAATGAGCAGTTCTTC. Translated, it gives CASSLAGGAYNEQFF.